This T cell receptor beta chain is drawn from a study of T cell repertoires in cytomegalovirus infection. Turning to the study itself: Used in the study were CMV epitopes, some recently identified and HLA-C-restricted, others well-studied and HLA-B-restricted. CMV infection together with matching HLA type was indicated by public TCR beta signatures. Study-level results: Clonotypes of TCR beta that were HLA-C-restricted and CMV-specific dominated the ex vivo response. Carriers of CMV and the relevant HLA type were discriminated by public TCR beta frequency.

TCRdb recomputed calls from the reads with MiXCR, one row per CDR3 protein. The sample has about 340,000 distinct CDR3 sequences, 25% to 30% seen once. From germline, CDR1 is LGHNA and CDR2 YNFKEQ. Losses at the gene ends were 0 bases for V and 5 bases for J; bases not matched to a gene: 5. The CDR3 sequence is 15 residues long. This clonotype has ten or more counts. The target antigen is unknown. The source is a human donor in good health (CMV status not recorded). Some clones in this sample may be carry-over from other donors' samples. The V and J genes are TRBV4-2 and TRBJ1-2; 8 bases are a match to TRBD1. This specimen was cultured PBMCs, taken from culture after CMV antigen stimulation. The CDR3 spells CASSQETGEGYGYTF. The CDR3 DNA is TGTGCCAGCAGCCAAGAGACAGGGGAAGGATATGGCTACACCTTC.